These 25 T cell receptor beta chains were all obtained from the same sample, sequenced in a study of CD8 T cells in ankylosing spondylitis. Findings of the study overall: Seemingly distinctive of ankylosing spondylitis blood was a TCR beta motif formed by eight highly homologous variants.

TCRdb used MiXCR to reprocess the 5' RACE reads, holding one entry per CDR3 protein. In the table there are almost 400,000 distinct CDR3 sequences, more than 20% of which are singletons. These TCRs' antigens remain unknown. Material for sequencing was blood, either unsorted or a sorted T cell fraction (not recorded which). These receptors came from a male donor with ankylosing spondylitis.

V usage is TRBV10-3 and J usage is TRBJ2-3; D unclear. Germline V gene lookup returns CDR1 ENHRY and CDR2 SYGVKD. The CDR3 covers 13 residues. V shed 8 bases and J shed 4 bases, with 13 bases lying between them. CDR3 in DNA: TGTGCCATCGCTGGCGCCGCCCCAGATACGCAGTATTTT. Amino acids: CAIAGAAPDTQYF.

DNA for the CDR3: TGCAGTGCTAGACAACCCGGGACTAGCGGCTTTGTGAAGCAGTACTTC. Translating gives CSARQPGTSGFVKQYF. V gene TRBV20-1 combines with J gene TRBJ2-7; 11 nucleotides match TRBD2. The J segment lost 8 bases and the V segment lost 2 bases, leaving 14 bases of the junction unmatched. Looked up from germline, CDR1 is DFQATT and CDR2 is SNEGSKA (reference sequence). The CDR3 is 16 residues long.

This chain joins TRBV10-3 and TRBJ2-7; 9 nucleotides align to TRBD1. The CDR3 totals 15 residues. Trimming removed 7 bases from V and 3 bases from J; junction bases left unmatched: 10. The V gene's germline CDR1 is ENHRY and CDR2 SYGVKD. The CDR3, as DNA: TGTGCCATCACGGGTCAGGGACAGGGAGGCTACGAGCAGTACTTC. Protein sequence: CAITGQGQGGYEQYF.

This clonotype was seen at least ten times. The rearrangement uses TRBV6-1 and TRBJ2-1; 11 nucleotides align to TRBD2. The CDR3 has 15 amino acids. V trimming: 6 bases; J trimming: 8 bases; junction bases outside the gene matches: 9. CDR1 and CDR2 from the germline V gene are MNHNS and SASEGT. DNA for the CDR3: TGTGCCAGCAGCAAACTAGCGGGAGTTGGCGATGAGCAGTTCTTC. Translated: CASSKLAGVGDEQFF.

This clonotype was counted a few times. This sequence joins TRBV3-1 and TRBJ2-2; possibly TRBD2 for D (6 bases). CDR3 length equals 14 residues. Germline V gives CDR1 LGHDT, CDR2 YNNKEL (reference sequence). The V end lost 1 base, the J end lost 5 bases, and 8 bases lay between the germline ends. This chain's CDR3 is CASSQVRGTGELFF. CDR3 DNA: TGTGCCAGCAGCCAAGTCCGGGGGACCGGGGAGCTGTTTTTT.

CDR3 sequence (DNA): TGTGCCAGCAATTGGCAAACGAACACCGGGGAGCTGTTTTTT. Translation gives CASNWQTNTGELFF. The chain combines TRBV19 with TRBJ2-2; D unresolved. With 9 bases removed from V and 0 bases from J, the gap between germline ends came to 11 bases. This CDR3 has 14 amino acids. CDR1 is LNHDA, CDR2 SQIVND, per germline (reference sequence).

This clonotype was detected only a few times. The genes are TRBV3-1 and TRBJ1-1; no definite D call. Germline-derived CDR1 and CDR2 are LGHDT and YNNKEL (reference sequence). This CDR3 comprises 13 residues. V lost 0 bases to trimming and J lost 7 bases, with 9 bases between them. CDR3 residues: CASSQDLGFEAFF. CDR3 DNA: TGTGCCAGCAGCCAAGACTTAGGGTTTGAAGCTTTCTTT.

There are a few counts of this clonotype. This chain joins TRBV18 and TRBJ2-6, with D unclear. Germline lookup yields CDR1 KGHSH and CDR2 LQKENI. The germline V and J ends were trimmed by 0 bases and 2 bases, with 20 bases remaining between them. The CDR3 is 20 amino acids. The CDR3 reads CASSPPVRFQTLPGANVLTF. CDR3 DNA sequence: TGTGCCAGCTCACCACCGGTTAGGTTCCAGACCCTTCCTGGGGCCAACGTCCTGACTTTC.

The chain combines TRBV6-4 with TRBJ1-2; TRBD1 aligns across 8 bases. V was clipped by 0 bases and J by 3 bases; unmatched bases: 0. Germline V gene data show CDR1 as MRHNA and CDR2 as SNTAGT. This CDR3 has 14 amino acids. CDR3 bases: TGTGCCAGCAGTGACTCGGACAGGGACTATGGCTACACCTTC. Protein product: CASSDSDRDYGYTF.

This clonotype came up a few times. The chain couples TRBV7-2 to TRBJ1-5, with a weak D call TRBD1 (5 bases). The CDR3 consists of 15 residues. Germline values: CDR1 SGHTA, CDR2 FQGNSA. V was shortened by 5 bases and J by 2 bases, with 13 bases between the two germline ends. CDR3 bases: TGTGCCAGCAGCCCGATGGGGGGAGGCAATCAGCCCCAGCATTTT. This encodes CASSPMGGGNQPQHF.

The chain uses TRBV6-1 and TRBJ2-3; 10 bases map to TRBD1. The CDR3 has 16 amino acids. Germline V lookup: CDR1 MNHNS, CDR2 SASEGT. Unmatched junction bases numbered 5, after V lost 3 bases and J lost 2 bases. The CDR3 DNA reads as TGTGCCAGCAGTGACACCGGGACAGGGGTCACAGATACGCAGTATTTT. Protein product: CASSDTGTGVTDTQYF.

Notes on this clonotype: One junction end disagrees with the germline gene, perhaps due to a read error. The rearrangement links TRBV20-1 to TRBJ2-2; 7 nucleotides match TRBD1. The CDR3 runs 17 residues. Germline V gives CDR1 DFQATT, CDR2 SNEGSKA (reference sequence). The CDR3 reads CCARSPADRVFTGELFF. CDR3 DNA: TGCTGTGCTAGATCCCCCGCTGACAGGGTTTTCACCGGGGAGCTGTTTTTT.

The chain joins TRBV12-3 or TRBV12-4 to TRBJ1-5; D not certain. V lost 4 bases and J lost 0, with 10 bases in between. The CDR3 covers 15 residues. CDR3: CASSSTDYSNQPQHF. DNA for the CDR3: TGTGCCAGCAGTTCGACTGACTATAGCAATCAGCCCCAGCATTTT.

The gene calls are TRBV20-1 and TRBJ2-1, with TRBD1 as a possible D gene (6 bases). The V end was cut by 4 bases, the J end by 4 bases, with 14 bases between. Germline CDR1 DFQATT, CDR2 SNEGSKA (reference sequence). The CDR3 extends over 14 amino acids. CDR3 sequence: CSATFDRRYNEQFF. In DNA form, the CDR3 reads TGCAGTGCTACTTTTGACAGGCGATACAATGAGCAGTTCTTC.

This clonotype has just a few counts. CDR3 coding DNA: TGCAGTGCTAGGACGATCAGGGGCCAAGAGACCCAGTACTTC. It specifies CSARTIRGQETQYF. V and J are TRBV20-1 and TRBJ2-5; maybe TRBD1 (6 bases). V was shortened by 3 bases and J by 1 base, with 12 bases between the two germline ends. The CDR3 has 14 residues. CDR1 is DFQATT and CDR2 is SNEGSKA in the germline V gene (reference sequence).

The J gene is TRBJ1-1, the V gene TRBV30; 8 bases are a match to TRBD1. The CDR3 has 14 residues. The trim removed 5 bases at V and 6 bases at J, leaving 11 bases unmatched. CDR1 GTSNPN and CDR2 SVGIG come from the germline V gene (reference sequence). The CDR3: CAWAQRQGFPEAFF. The CDR3 nucleotides read TGTGCCTGGGCCCAGAGACAGGGGTTTCCTGAAGCTTTCTTT. Together with reference TRBV30 and TRBJ1-1, the CDR3 gives the full variable domain: SQTIHQWPATLVQPVGSPLSLECTVEGTSNPNLYWYRQAAGRGLQLLFYSVGIGQISSEVPQNLSASRPQDRQFILSSKKLLLSDSGFYLCAWAQRQGFPEAFFGQGTRLTVV.

The chain couples TRBV2 to TRBJ1-5; 10 positions match TRBD1. J was trimmed by 3 bases and V by 7 bases; bases with no gene match: 6. This CDR3 contains 15 residues. Germline V gene sequence: CDR1 SNHLY, CDR2 FYNNEI. CDR3 sequence: CASTRDRGFNQPQHF. In nucleotides, the CDR3 is TGTGCCAGCACCCGGGACAGGGGCTTCAATCAGCCCCAGCATTTT.

This chain links TRBV20-1 with TRBJ2-2; 13 bases are a match to TRBD2. The length of the CDR3 is 18 residues. From germline, CDR1 is DFQATT and CDR2 SNEGSKA (reference sequence). The V segment lost 1 base and the J segment 4 bases; nucleotides outside the gene matches: 9. The CDR3 coding sequence is TGCAGTGCTAGAGCCTCTCGACTAGCGGGAGGTAGCACCGGGGAGCTGTTTTTT. Its translation: CSARASRLAGGSTGELFF.

This clonotype was picked up many times. J is TRBJ1-5 and V is TRBV29-1, with a possible D match to TRBD1 (6 bases). The CDR3 loop spans 14 amino acids. V lost 6 bases to trimming and J lost 2 bases, with 14 bases between them. Germline-derived CDR1 and CDR2 are SQVTM and ANQGSEA. The CDR3 is CSVQQGVGNQPQHF. The CDR3 bases are TGCAGCGTCCAACAGGGTGTGGGCAATCAGCCCCAGCATTTT.

Only a few counts were recorded for this clonotype. This rearrangement joins TRBV5-1 to TRBJ2-1; 13 bases align to TRBD2. The CDR3 contains 18 residues. V was clipped by 1 base and J by 1 base; unmatched bases: 5. Germline V lookup: CDR1 SGHRS, CDR2 YFSETQ. CDR3 in amino acids: CASSLTGLAGASYNEQFF. CDR3 bases: TGCGCCAGCAGCTTGACCGGACTAGCGGGAGCATCCTACAATGAGCAGTTCTTC.

This clonotype was detected only a few times. This chain uses TRBV6-5 with TRBJ2-7, with D perhaps TRBD1 (6 bases). Germline assignment: CDR1 MNHEY and CDR2 SVGAGI. The CDR3 contains 16 residues. Between the trimmed V and J ends, which lost 0 bases and 6 bases, there was a span of 18 bases. CDR3 sequence (DNA): TGTGCCAGCAGTTACTCGGGCCAGGGGTTGTCAGGCGAGCAGTACTTC. Encoded protein: CASSYSGQGLSGEQYF.

A few counts support this clonotype. This rearrangement joins TRBV6-6 to TRBJ1-2; no clear D. The germline V and J ends were trimmed by 8 bases and 5 bases, with 9 bases remaining between them. CDR1 is MNHNY, CDR2 SVGAGI, per germline (reference sequence). The CDR3 has 11 amino acids. This CDR3 reads CASQADYGYTF. CDR3 DNA: TGTGCCAGCCAGGCGGATTATGGCTACACCTTC.

J is TRBJ2-7 and V is TRBV5-1, with a weak D call TRBD1 (6 bases). CDR1 is SGHRS and CDR2 is YFSETQ in the germline V gene. The CDR3 sequence is 14 residues long. V gave up 7 bases and J gave up 3 bases, with 17 bases separating them. The chain's CDR3 is CASQAQGQFYEQYF. The CDR3 DNA follows: TGCGCCAGCCAGGCACAGGGCCAATTCTACGAGCAGTACTTC. The whole variable domain, filled in from reference TRBV5-1 and TRBJ2-7, reads KAGVTQTPRYLIKTRGQQVTLSCSPISGHRSVSWYQQTPGQGLQFLFEYFSETQRNKGNFPGRFSGRQFSNSRSEMNVSTLELGDSALYLCASQAQGQFYEQYFGPGTRLTVT.

The chain couples TRBV28 to TRBJ2-7; 7 bases fit TRBD2. Germline assignment: CDR1 MDHEN and CDR2 SYDVKM. The junction had 5 bases not matched to a gene; V was cut back by 3 bases and J by 0 bases. The CDR3 runs to 15 residues. The DNA for the CDR3 is TGTGCCAGCAGTTTGTCGGGACTATTCTCCTACGAGCAGTACTTC. It encodes CASSLSGLFSYEQYF.

The chain recombines TRBV7-9 with TRBJ2-3, with 11 bases lining up with TRBD2. This CDR3 is 17 amino acids long. The V and J ends lost 5 bases and 0 bases, in that order; junction bases with no gene match: 7. From germline, CDR1 is SEHNR and CDR2 FQNEAQ (reference sequence). The chain's CDR3 is CASSPGTSGDSTDTQYF. The CDR3 coding sequence is TGTGCCAGCAGCCCCGGGACTAGCGGAGATAGCACAGATACGCAGTATTTT.